This T cell receptor (beta chain) appears in the sequencing data of a study of blood T cell repertoires in COVID-19. In the authors' methods: The authors estimated nucleated cell counts from reference gene primer amplification. Generated by immunoSEQ multiplex PCR, the TCRdb table keeps only in-frame clones and is missing some. D and trimming come from the DNA, and the V and J calls and clone size come from that table. The data hold about 130,000 clones, with about 89% observed a single time. In germline, CDR1 is GTSNPN, CDR2 SVGIG (reference sequence). The J segment lost 0 bases and the V segment lost 3 bases, leaving 3 bases of the junction unmatched. This CDR3 comprises 14 residues.

This chain connects TRBV30 to TRBJ2-3, with 7 bases lining up with TRBD2. Sample: peripheral blood. This receptor was identified in a man aged 45-65 years with active COVID-19. DNA of the CDR3: TGTGCCTGGAGGGGGGGGGTCAGCACAGATACGCAGTATTTT. It specifies CAWRGGVSTDTQYF.